This TCR beta chain appears in the sequencing data of a study of beta chain features in type 1 diabetes. Study overall: On cell yields, gender and age, patients and healthy donors were similar. Study results and limitations: Shortening of TCRB CDR3s, moderate but significant, appeared in all four CD4+ subsets of Type 1 diabetes patients.

Reverse transcribing all isolated RNA meant expressed TCRB transcripts were sequenced. The repertoire was sequenced with immunoSEQ multiplex PCR; TCRdb's copy has only in-frame clones and lacks some. The table lists around 400,000 clones, roughly 13% of them singletons. With regard to this clone: Its antigen is not identified.

CD45RO/CCR7/CD25/CD127/CD95/CD27 staining was used to isolate CD4+ naive, central memory, regulatory and stem cell-like memory cells by sorting. Sorted populations were all over 95% pure. V lost 2 bases, J lost 1 base, and 12 bases lay in between. This CDR3 contains 16 residues. Looked up from germline, CDR1 is KGHSH and CDR2 is LQKENI. The chain has TRBV18 and TRBJ1-5, with D possibly being TRBD1 (5 bases). This clonotype originated in a man younger than 30 in good health. Sequencing was performed on naive CD4+ T cells from blood. The CDR3 sequence: CASSPRSGESNQPQHF. In DNA form, the CDR3 reads TGTGCCAGCTCACCAAGGTCGGGGGAGAGCAATCAGCCCCAGCATTTT.